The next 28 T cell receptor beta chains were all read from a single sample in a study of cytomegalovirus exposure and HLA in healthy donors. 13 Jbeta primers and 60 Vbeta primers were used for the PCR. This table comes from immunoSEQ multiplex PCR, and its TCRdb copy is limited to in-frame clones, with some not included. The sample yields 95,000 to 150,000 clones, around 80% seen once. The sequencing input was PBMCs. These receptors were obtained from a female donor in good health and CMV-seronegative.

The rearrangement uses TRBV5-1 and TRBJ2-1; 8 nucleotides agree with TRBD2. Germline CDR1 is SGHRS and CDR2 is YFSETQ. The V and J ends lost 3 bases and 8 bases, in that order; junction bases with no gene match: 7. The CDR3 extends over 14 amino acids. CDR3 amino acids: CASSSGGKEDEQFF. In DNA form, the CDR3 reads TGCGCCAGCAGCTCGGGGGGGAAAGAAGATGAGCAGTTCTTC.

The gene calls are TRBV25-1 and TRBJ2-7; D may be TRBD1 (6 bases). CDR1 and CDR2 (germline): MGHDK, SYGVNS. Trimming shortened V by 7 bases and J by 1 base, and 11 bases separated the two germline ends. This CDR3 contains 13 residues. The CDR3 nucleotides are TGTGCCAGCACCAAGACAGGTTCCTACGAGCAGTACTTC. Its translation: CASTKTGSYEQYF.

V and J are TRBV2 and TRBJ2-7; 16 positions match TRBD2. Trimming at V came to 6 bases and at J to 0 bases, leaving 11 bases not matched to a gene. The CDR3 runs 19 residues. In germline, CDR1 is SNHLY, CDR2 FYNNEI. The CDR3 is CASRSEPGLAGGSSYEQYF. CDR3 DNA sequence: TGTGCCAGCAGGAGCGAGCCGGGACTAGCGGGGGGGAGCTCCTACGAGCAGTACTTC.

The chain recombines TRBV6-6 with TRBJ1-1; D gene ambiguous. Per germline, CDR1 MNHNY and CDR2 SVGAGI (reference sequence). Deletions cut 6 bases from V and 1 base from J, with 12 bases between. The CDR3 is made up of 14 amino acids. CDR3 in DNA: TGTGCCAGCAGACCCGTCGGAGAGAACACTGAAGCTTTCTTT. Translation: CASRPVGENTEAFF.

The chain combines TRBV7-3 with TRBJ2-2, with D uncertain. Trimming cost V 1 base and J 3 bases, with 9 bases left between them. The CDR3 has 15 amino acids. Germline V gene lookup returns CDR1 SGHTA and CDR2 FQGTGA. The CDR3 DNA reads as TGTGCCAGCAGCTTAAAAGCGATTCACACCGGGGAGCTGTTTTTT. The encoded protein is CASSLKAIHTGELFF.

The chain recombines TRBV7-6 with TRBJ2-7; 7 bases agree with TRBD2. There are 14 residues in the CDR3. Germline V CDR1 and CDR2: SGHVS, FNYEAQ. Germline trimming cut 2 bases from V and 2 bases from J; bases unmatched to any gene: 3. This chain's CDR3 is CASSLTGGTYEQYF. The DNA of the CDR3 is TGTGCCAGCAGCTTAACGGGAGGAACCTACGAGCAGTACTTC.

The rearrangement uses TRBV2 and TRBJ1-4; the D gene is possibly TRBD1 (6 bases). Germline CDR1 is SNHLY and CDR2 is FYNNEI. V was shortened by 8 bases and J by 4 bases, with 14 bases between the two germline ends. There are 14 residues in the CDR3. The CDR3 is CASSGARGNEKLFF. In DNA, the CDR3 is TGTGCCAGCTCAGGGGCGCGTGGTAATGAAAAACTGTTTTTT.

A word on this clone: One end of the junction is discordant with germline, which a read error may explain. The CDR3 here is CASSSGANGLTF. In DNA form, the CDR3 reads TGTGCCAGCAGTTCTGGGGCCAACGGCCTGACTTTC. V and J are TRBV9 and TRBJ2-6; D is perhaps TRBD1 (5 bases). The CDR3 is 12 residues long. From germline, CDR1 is SGDLS and CDR2 YYNGEE.

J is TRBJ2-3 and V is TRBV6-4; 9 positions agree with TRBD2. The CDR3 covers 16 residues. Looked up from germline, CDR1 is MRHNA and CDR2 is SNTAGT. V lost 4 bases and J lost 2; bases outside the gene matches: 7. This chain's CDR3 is CASSVAGGSTTDTQYF. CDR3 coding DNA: TGTGCCAGCAGTGTTGCGGGAGGGTCGACCACAGATACGCAGTATTTT.

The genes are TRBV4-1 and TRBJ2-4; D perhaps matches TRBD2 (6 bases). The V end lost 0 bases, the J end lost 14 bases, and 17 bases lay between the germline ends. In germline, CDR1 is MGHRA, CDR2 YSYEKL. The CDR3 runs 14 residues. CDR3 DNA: TGCGCCAGCAGCCAAGAGGGGGAGGAGAAGGGAAAGTACTTC. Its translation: CASSQEGEEKGKYF.

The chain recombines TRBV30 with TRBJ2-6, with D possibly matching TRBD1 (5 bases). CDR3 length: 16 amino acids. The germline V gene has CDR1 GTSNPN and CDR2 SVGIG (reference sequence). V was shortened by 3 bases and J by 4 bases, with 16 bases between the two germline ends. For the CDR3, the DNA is TGTGCCTGGAGGGCGACTGGGGCGCCGGGGGCCAACGTCCTGACTTTC. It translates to CAWRATGAPGANVLTF.

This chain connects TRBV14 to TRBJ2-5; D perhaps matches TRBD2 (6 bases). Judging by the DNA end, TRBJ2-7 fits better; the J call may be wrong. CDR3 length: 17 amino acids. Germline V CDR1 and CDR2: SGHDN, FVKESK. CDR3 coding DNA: TGTGCCAGCTTGCTATCCGGGGGACGGCGGTACTCCTACGAGCAGTACTTC. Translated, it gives CASLLSGGRRYSYEQYF.

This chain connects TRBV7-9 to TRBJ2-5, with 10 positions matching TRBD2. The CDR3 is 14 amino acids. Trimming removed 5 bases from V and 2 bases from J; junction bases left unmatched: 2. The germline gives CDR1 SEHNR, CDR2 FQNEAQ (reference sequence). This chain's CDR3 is CASSILAGQETQYF. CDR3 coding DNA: TGTGCCAGCAGCATACTAGCGGGGCAAGAGACCCAGTACTTC.

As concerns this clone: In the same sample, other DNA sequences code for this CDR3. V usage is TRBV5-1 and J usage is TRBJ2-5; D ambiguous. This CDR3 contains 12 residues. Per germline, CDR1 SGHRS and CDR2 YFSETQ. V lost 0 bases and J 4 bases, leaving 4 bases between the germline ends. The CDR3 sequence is CASSLAGETQYF. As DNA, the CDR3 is TGCGCCAGCAGCTTGGCCGGAGAGACCCAGTACTTC.

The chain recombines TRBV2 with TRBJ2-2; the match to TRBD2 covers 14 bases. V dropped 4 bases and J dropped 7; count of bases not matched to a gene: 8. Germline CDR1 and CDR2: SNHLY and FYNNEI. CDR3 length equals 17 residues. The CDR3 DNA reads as TGTGCCAGCAGTGCGACTAGCGGGAGGGTCCGTGGCGGGGAGCTGTTTTTT. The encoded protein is CASSATSGRVRGGELFF.

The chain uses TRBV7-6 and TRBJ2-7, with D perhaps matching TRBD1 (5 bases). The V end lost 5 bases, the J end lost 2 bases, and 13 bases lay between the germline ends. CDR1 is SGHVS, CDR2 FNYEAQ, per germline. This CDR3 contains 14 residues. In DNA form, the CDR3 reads TGTGCCAGCAGCCCTGGGGTGACAGCCTACGAGCAGTACTTC. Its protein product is CASSPGVTAYEQYF.

The CDR3 coding sequence is TGTGCCAGCAGCCACAAACTAGCGGGGGGTGGAGAGCAGTTCTTC. Amino acid sequence: CASSHKLAGGGEQFF. This chain joins TRBV14 and TRBJ2-1; TRBD2 matches at 12 bases. This CDR3 is built from 15 residues. The V gene end was trimmed by 3 bases and the J gene end by 10 bases; junction bases not matched to a gene: 7. Per the germline V gene, CDR1 is SGHDN and CDR2 is FVKESK.

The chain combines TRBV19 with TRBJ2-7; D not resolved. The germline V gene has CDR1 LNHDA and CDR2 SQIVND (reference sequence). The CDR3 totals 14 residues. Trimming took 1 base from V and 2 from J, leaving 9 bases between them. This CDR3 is CASSIANIPYEQYF. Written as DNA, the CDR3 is TGTGCCAGTAGTATAGCTAATATTCCCTACGAGCAGTACTTC.

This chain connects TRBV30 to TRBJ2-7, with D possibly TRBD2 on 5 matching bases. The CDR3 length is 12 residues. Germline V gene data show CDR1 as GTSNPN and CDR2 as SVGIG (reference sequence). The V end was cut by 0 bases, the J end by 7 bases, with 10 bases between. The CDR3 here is CAWSVGRDEQYF. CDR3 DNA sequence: TGTGCCTGGAGTGTAGGTCGGGATGAGCAGTACTTC.

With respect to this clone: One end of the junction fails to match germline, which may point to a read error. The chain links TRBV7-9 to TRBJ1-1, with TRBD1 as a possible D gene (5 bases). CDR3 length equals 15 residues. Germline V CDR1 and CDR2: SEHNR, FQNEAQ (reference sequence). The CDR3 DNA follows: TGTTCCAGCAGCTTAAGACAGAACATGAACACTGAAGCTTTCTTT. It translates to CSSSLRQNMNTEAFF.

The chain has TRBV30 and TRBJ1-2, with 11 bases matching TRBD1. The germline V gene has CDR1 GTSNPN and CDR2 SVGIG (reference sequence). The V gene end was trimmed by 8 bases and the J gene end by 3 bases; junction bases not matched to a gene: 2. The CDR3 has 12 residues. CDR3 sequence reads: CAGTGGDYGYTF. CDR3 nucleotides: TGTGCCGGGACAGGGGGTGACTATGGCTACACCTTC.

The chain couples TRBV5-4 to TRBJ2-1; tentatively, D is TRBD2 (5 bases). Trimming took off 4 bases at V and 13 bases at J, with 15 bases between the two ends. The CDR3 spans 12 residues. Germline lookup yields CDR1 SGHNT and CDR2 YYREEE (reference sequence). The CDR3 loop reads CASSTKPGSQFF. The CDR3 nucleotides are TGTGCCAGCAGCACCAAGCCGGGGTCCCAGTTCTTC.

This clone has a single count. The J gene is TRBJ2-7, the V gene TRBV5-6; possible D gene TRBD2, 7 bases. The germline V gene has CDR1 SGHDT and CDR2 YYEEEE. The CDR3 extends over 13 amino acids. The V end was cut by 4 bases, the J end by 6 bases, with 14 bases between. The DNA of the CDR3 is TGTGCCAGCAGCCGTGGGAGGGGGAGCGAGCAGTACTTC. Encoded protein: CASSRGRGSEQYF.

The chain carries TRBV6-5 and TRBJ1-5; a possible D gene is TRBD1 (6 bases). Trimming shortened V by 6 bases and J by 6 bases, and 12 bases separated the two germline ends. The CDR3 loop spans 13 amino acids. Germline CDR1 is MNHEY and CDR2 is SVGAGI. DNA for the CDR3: TGTGCCAGCAGCTGGGGGCCGGGTCAGCCCCAGCATTTT. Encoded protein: CASSWGPGQPQHF.

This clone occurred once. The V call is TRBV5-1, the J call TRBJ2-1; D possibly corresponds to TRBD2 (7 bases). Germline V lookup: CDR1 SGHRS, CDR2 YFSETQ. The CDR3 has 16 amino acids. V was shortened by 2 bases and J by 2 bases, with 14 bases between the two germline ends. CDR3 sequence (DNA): TGCGCCAGCAGCTTTCTAGCGGAGGGGGCCTACAATGAGCAGTTCTTC. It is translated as CASSFLAEGAYNEQFF.

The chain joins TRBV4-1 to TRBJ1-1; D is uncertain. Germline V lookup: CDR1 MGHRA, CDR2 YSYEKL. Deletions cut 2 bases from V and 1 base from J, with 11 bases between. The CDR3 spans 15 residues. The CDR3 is CASSQLSPGNTEAFF. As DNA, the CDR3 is TGCGCCAGCAGCCAACTTAGTCCTGGGAACACTGAAGCTTTCTTT.

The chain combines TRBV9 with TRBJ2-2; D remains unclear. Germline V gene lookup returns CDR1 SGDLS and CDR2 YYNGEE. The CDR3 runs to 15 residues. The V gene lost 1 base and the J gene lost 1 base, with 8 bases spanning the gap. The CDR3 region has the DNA TGTGCCAGCAGCGTACGAGGCATGAACACCGGGGAGCTGTTTTTT. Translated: CASSVRGMNTGELFF.

CDR3 sequence: CASRAGQGVKWRDDPYNEQFF. CDR3 nucleotide sequence: TGTGCCAGCAGAGCGGGACAGGGGGTTAAATGGCGGGACGATCCCTACAATGAGCAGTTCTTC. The chain employs TRBV2 and TRBJ2-1; 11 bases line up with TRBD1. The length of the CDR3 is 21 residues. CDR1 is SNHLY and CDR2 is FYNNEI in the germline V gene. Unmatched junction bases numbered 21, after V lost 6 bases and J lost 2 bases.